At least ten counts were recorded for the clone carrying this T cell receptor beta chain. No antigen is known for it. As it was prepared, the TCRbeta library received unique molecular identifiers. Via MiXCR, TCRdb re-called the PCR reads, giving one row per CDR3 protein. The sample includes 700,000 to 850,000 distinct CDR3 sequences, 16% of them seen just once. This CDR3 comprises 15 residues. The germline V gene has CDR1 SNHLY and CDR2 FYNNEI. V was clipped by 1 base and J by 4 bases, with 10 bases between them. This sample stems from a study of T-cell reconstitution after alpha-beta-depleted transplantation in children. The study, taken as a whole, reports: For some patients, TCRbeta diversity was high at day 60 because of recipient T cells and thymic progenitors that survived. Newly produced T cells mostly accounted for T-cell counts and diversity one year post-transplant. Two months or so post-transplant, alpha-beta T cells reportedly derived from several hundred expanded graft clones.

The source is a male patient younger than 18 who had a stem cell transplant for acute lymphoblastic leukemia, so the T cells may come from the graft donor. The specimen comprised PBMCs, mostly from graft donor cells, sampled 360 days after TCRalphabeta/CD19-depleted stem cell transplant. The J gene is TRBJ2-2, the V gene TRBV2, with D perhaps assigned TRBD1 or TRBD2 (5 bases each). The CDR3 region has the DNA TGTGCCAGCAGTGAAGGGGCAGGGACCACCGGGGAGCTGTTTTTT. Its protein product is CASSEGAGTTGELFF.